This T cell receptor (beta chain) was retrieved from a study of cytomegalovirus exposure and HLA in healthy donors. The CDR3 has 14 amino acids. The germline V gene encodes CDR1 SNHLY and CDR2 FYNNEI. PCR employed 60 Vbeta and 13 Jbeta primers. Produced via immunoSEQ multiplex PCR; TCRdb's table is partial and in-frame only. The table shows some 170,000 clones, with approximately 78% occurring only once. The genes are TRBV2 and TRBJ2-5, with a tentative D call TRBD2 (5 bases). The J call could be wrong; TRBJ2-7 is a better fit for the DNA end. This TCR came from a human donor in good health. The sequencing sample was made of PBMCs. The CDR3 is CASEPGRLSYEQYF. CDR3 in DNA: TGTGCCTCCGAGCCGGGGAGATTATCCTACGAGCAGTACTTC.